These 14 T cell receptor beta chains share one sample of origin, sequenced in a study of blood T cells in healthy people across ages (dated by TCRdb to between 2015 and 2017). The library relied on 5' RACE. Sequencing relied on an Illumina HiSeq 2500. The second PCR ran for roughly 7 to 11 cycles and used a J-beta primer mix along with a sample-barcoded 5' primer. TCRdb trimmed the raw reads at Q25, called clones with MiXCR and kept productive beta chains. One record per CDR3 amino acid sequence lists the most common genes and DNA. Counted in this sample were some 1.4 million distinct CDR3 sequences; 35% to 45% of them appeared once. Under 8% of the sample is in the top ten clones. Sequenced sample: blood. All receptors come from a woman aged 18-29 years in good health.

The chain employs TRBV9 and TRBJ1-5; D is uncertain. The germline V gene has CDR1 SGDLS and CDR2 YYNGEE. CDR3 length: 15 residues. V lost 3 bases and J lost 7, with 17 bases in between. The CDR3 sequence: CASSADPTSRQPQHF. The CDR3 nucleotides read TGTGCCAGCAGCGCAGATCCGACATCACGCCAGCCCCAGCATTTT.

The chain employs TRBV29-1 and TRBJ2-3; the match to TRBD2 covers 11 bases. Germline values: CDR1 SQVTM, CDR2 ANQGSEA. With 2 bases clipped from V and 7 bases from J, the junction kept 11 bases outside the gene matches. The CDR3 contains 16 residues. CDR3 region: CSVERGVAGGWNTQYF. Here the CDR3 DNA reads TGCAGCGTTGAAAGGGGGGTAGCGGGGGGGTGGAATACGCAGTATTTT.

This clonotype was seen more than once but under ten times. CDR3 region: CASSPESVGELFF. Written as DNA, the CDR3 is TGCGCCAGCAGCCCCGAATCCGTCGGGGAGCTGTTTTTT. This chain links TRBV5-1 with TRBJ2-2; no definite D call. Germline V gene sequence: CDR1 SGHRS, CDR2 YFSETQ. The CDR3 contains 13 residues. Trimming removed 4 bases from V and 7 bases from J, with 11 bases in between. The variable domain in full, completed from reference TRBV5-1 and TRBJ2-2, reads KAGVTQTPRYLIKTRGQQVTLSCSPISGHRSVSWYQQTPGQGLQFLFEYFSETQRNKGNFPGRFSGRQFSNSRSEMNVSTLELGDSALYLCASSPESVGELFFGEGSRLTVL.

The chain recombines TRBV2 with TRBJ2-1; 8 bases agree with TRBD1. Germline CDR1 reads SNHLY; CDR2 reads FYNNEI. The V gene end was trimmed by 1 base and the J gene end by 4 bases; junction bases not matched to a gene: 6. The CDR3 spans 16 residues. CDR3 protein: CASSEGGDRTYNEQFF. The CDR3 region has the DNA TGTGCCAGCAGTGAAGGGGGGGACAGGACTTACAATGAGCAGTTCTTC.

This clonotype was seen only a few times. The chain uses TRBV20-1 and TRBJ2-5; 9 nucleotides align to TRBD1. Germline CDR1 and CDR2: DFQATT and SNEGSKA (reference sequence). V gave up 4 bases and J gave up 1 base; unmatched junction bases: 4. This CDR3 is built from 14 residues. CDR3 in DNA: TGCAGTGCTACCCGGGACAGGGCCCAAGAGACCCAGTACTTC. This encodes CSATRDRAQETQYF.

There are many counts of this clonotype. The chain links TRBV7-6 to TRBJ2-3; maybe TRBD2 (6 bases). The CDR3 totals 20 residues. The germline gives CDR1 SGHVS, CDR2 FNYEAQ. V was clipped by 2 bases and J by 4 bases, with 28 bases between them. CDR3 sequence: CASSLRAGWSSGASPDTQYF. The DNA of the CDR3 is TGTGCCAGCAGCTTACGTGCGGGGTGGTCCTCCGGGGCTTCACCAGATACGCAGTATTTT.

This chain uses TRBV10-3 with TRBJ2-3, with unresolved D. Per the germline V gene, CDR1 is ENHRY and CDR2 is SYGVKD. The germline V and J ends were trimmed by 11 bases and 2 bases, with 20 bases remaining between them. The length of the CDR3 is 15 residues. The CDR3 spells CASTSYGENTDTQYF. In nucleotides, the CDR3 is TGTGCCTCAACCTCATATGGAGAAAACACAGATACGCAGTATTTT.

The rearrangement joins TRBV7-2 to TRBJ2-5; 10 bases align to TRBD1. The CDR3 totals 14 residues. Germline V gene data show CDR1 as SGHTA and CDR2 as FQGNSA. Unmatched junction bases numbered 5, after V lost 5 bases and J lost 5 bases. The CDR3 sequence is CASSDRGHRETQYF. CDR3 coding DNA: TGTGCCAGCAGCGACAGGGGGCATCGTGAGACCCAGTACTTC.

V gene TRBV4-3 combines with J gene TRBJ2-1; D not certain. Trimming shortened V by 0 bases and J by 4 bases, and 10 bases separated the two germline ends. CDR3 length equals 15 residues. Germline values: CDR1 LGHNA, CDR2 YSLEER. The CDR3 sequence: CASSQEGADYNEQFF. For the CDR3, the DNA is TGCGCCAGCAGCCAAGAGGGTGCTGATTACAATGAGCAGTTCTTC.

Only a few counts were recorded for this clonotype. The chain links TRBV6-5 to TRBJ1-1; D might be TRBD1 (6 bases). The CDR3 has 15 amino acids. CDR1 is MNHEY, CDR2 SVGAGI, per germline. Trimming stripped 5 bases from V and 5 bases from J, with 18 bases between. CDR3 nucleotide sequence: TGTGCCAGCAGTCCACAGGGCGGGGGGACAACTGAAGCTTTCTTT. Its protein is CASSPQGGGTTEAFF.

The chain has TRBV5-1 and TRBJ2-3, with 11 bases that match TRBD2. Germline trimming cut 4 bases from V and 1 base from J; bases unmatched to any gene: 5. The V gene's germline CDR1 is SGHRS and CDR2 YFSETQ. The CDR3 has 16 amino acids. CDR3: CASSRGTSGRTDTQYF. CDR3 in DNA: TGCGCCAGCAGCAGGGGGACTAGCGGTCGCACAGATACGCAGTATTTT.

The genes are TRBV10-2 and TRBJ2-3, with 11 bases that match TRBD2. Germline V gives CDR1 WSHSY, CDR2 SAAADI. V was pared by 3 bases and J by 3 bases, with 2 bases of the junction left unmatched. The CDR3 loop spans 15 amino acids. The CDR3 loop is CASSDASGRTDTQYF. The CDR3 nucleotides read TGCGCCAGCAGTGACGCTAGCGGGAGGACAGATACGCAGTATTTT.

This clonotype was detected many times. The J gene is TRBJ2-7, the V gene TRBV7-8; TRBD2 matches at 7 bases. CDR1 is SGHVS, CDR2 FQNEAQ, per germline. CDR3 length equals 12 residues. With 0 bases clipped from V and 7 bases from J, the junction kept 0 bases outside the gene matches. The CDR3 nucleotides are TGTGCCAGCAGCTTAGCGCGGGGGGAGCAGTACTTC. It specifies CASSLARGEQYF.

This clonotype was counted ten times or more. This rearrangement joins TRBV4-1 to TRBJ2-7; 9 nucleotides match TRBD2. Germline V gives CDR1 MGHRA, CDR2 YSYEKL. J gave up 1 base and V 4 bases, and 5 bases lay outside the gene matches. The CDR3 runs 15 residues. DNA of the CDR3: TGCGCCAGCAGCCCACCGGGACTAGCTTCCTACGAGCAGTACTTC. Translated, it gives CASSPPGLASYEQYF.